A selection of T cell receptor beta chains follows, all from one sample in a study of T cell repertoires in aging, cancer and after chemotherapy. TCRdb reanalysed the multiplex PCR reads using MiXCR and keeps one entry per CDR3 protein. The sample has 7,200 or so distinct CDR3 sequences; approximately 24% are singletons. Sequencing was done on a sample of blood. Receptor source: a human donor with a blood cancer. CDR3s include the opening cysteine and the closing phenylalanine or tryptophan. D genes are given only for firm matches. Some rows have no size entry. The others give once, few or many, or a class for an expanded clone.

size,J,V,D,DNA,CDR3
NA,TRBJ2-7,TRBV7-9,NA,TGTGCCAGCAGCCACGTCGGCAGTATCTACGAGCAGTACTTC,CASSHVGSIYEQYF
medium-sized,TRBJ2-1,TRBV15,NA,TGTGCCACCAGCAGGTCGCAGGCGAACTCCTACAATGAGCAGTTCTTC,CATSRSQANSYNEQFF
NA,TRBJ1-1,TRBV5-1,NA,TGCGCCAGCAGCCGTGGGGACACTGAAGCTTTCTTT,CASSRGDTEAFF
medium-sized,TRBJ1-1,TRBV5-5,TRBD1,TGTGCCAGCAGCACTATGGGACAGGTTAACACTGAAGCTTTCTTT,CASSTMGQVNTEAFF
medium-sized,TRBJ2-7,TRBV19,NA,TGTGCCAGTAGTACCGGGACGGTCTCCTACGAGCAGTACTTC,CASSTGTVSYEQYF
medium-sized,TRBJ1-5,TRBV19,TRBD1,TGTGCCAGTAGTCCGGACAGGTCCCAGCCCCAGCATTTT,CASSPDRSQPQHF
few,TRBJ2-7,TRBV11-2,NA,TGTGCCAGCAGCTCCGCGAGGGGCAACAAATTCTACGAGCAGTACTTC,CASSSARGNKFYEQYF
NA,TRBJ1-2,TRBV6-1,NA,TGTGCCGACCAAGAGATGGTCTACACCTTC,CADQEMVYTF
medium-sized,TRBJ2-1,TRBV18,TRBD2,TGTGCCAGCTCACCAACGCTAGCGGGAGGCCGCAATGAGCAGTTCTTC,CASSPTLAGGRNEQFF
few,TRBJ2-2,TRBV4-3,NA,TGCGCCAGCAGCCAAGTCCTAACACTAAACACCGGGGAGCTGTTTTTT,CASSQVLTLNTGELFF
few,TRBJ2-6,TRBV5-5,NA,TGTGCCAGCAGCCGGGAACCCACCTCTGGGGCCAACGTCCTGACTTTC,CASSREPTSGANVLTF
few,TRBJ1-2,TRBV7-9,TRBD1,TGTGCCAGCAGCCAGGGACAGGGGTACGGCTACACCTTC,CASSQGQGYGYTF